The TCR beta chain described here comes from a study of OX40 agonist ivuxolimab in advanced cancers. Study at large: Cancers in dose escalation were hepatocellular, melanoma, renal cell and head and neck. Study-level points and caveats: Expanded clones belonging to CD8+ T cells outnumbered, on average, those of CD4+. In the 0.1-3.0 mg/kg groups, partial responders showed among the lowest expansion.

The germline gives CDR1 MNHEY, CDR2 SMNVEV (reference sequence). CDR3 length: 12 amino acids. With 6 bases removed from V and 6 bases from J, the gap between germline ends came to 11 bases. Using immunoSEQ multiplex PCR, the repertoire was profiled, and TCRdb retains in-frame clones only, with some absent. The sample carries tens of thousands of clones, roughly four fifths recorded once. Details on this clone: Antigen unknown.

This specimen consisted of CD4+ or CD8+ T cells sorted from blood, obtained in a trial of the OX40 agonist ivuxolimab. The clonotype originates from an adult with an advanced solid tumor such as melanoma, head and neck, liver or kidney cancer. V is TRBV27 and J is TRBJ1-2; D not resolved. CDR3 residues: CASSNGRNGYTF. The CDR3 DNA follows: TGTGCCAGCAGCAATGGACGGAATGGCTACACCTTC.